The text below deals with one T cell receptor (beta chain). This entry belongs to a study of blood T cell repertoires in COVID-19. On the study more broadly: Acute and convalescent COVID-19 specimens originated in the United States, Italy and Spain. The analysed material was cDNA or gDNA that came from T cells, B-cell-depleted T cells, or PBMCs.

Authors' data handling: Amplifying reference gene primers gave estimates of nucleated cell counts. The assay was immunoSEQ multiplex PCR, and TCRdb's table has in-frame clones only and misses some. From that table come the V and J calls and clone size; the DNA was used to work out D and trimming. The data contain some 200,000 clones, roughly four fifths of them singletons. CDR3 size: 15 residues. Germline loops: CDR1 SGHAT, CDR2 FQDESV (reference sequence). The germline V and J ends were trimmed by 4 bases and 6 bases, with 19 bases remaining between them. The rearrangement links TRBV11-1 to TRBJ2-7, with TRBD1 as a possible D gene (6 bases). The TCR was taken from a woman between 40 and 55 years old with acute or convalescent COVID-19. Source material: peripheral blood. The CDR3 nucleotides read TGTGCCAGCAGCTATACAGGGTTCCTCGTCGGCGAGCAGTACTTC. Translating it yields CASSYTGFLVGEQYF.